This T cell receptor (beta chain) emerged from a study of blood T cell repertoires in COVID-19. Study-wide context: Acute-phase and convalescent COVID-19 samples originated in the United States, Italy and Spain. Nucleic acid was either cDNA or gDNA, and it came from T cells, B-cell-depleted T cells, or PBMCs.

CDR1 is SGHNT, CDR2 YENEEA, per germline. The CDR3 spans 14 residues. With V trimmed by 9 bases and J by 2 bases, 6 bases remained unmatched. Study processing details: Reference gene primer amplification gave nucleated cell count estimates. Libraries were prepared by immunoSEQ multiplex PCR; TCRdb keeps only in-frame clonotypes and omits some of them. The D gene and trimming were derived from the DNA, and the V and J assignments and clone size from that table. The sample holds over 200,000 clones; over 75% are singletons and the top ten take around 5.7%. This clone was seen only a few times. The receptor comes from a man aged 80 or over with acute or convalescent COVID-19. Source material: peripheral blood. V usage is TRBV11-3 and J usage is TRBJ2-2; 7 bases map to TRBD2. CDR3 in DNA: TGTGCCAGTAGACTAGCCCTCAACACCGGGGAGCTGTTTTTT. Its translation is CASRLALNTGELFF.